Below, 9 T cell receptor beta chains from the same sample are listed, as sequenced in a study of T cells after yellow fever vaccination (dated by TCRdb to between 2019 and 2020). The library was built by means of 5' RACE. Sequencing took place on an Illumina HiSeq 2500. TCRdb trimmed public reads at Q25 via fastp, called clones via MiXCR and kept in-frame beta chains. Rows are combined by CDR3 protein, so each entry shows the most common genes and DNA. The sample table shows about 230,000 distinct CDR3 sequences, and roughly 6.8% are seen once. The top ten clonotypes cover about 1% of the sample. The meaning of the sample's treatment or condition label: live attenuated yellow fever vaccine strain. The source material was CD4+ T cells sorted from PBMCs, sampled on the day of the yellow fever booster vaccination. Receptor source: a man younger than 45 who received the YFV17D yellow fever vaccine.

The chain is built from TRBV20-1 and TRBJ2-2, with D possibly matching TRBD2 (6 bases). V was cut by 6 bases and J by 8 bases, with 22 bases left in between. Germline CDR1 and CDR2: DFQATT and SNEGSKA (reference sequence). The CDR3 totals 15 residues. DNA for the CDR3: TGCAGTGCCCCAGATGGGAACACTCGGGGGGGGGAGCTGTTTTTT. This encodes CSAPDGNTRGGELFF.

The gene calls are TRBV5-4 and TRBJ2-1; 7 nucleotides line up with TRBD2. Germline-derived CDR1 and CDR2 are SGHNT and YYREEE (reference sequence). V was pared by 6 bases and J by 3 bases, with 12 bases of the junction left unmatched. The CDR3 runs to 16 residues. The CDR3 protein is CASTSSGGRSYNEQFF. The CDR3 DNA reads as TGTGCCAGCACCTCAAGTGGCGGGAGAAGCTACAATGAGCAGTTCTTC.

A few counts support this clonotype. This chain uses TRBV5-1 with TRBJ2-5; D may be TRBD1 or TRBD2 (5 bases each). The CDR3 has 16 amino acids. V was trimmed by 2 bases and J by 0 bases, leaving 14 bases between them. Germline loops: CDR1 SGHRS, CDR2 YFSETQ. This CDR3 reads CASSFGPGPDQETQYF. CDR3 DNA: TGCGCCAGCAGCTTCGGTCCGGGACCGGACCAAGAGACCCAGTACTTC.

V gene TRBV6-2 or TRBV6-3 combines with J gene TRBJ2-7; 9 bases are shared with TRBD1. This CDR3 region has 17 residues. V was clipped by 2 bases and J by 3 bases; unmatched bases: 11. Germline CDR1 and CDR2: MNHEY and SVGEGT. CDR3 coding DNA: TGTGCCAGCAGTTACCCACCTTGGGACAGGGAAAACTACGAGCAGTACTTC. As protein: CASSYPPWDRENYEQYF.

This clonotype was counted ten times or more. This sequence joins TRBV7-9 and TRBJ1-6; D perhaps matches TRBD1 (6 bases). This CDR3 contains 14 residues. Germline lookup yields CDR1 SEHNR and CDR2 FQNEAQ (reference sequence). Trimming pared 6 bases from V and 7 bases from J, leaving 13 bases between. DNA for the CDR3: TGTGCCAGCAGTTTGGCAGGGACAAATTCACCCCTCCACTTT. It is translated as CASSLAGTNSPLHF.

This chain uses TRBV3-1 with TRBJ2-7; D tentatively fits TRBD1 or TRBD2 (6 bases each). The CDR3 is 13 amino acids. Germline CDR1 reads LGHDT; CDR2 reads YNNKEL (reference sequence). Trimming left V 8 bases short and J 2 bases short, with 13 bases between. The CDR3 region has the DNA TGTGCCAGCGGCGGGACAACTACCTACGAGCAGTACTTC. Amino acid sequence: CASGGTTTYEQYF.

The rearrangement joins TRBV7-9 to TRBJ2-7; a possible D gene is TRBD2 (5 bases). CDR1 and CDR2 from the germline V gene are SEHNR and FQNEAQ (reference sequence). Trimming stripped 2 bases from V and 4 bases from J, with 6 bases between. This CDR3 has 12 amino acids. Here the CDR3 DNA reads TGTGCCAGCAGCTTAAGGGAGTACGAGCAGTACTTC. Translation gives CASSLREYEQYF. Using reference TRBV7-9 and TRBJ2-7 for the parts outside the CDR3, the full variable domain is DTGVSQNPRHKITKRGQNVTFRCDPISEHNRLYWYRQTLGQGPEFLTYFQNEAQLEKSRLLSDRFSAERPKGSFSTLEIQRTEQGDSAMYLCASSLREYEQYFGPGTRLTVT.

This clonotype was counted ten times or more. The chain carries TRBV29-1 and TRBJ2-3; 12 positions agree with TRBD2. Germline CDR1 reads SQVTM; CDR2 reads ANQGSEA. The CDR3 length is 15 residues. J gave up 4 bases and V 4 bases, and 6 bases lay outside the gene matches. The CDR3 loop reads CSVGLAGGPSDTQYF. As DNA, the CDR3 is TGCAGCGTTGGGCTAGCGGGAGGGCCATCAGATACGCAGTATTTT.

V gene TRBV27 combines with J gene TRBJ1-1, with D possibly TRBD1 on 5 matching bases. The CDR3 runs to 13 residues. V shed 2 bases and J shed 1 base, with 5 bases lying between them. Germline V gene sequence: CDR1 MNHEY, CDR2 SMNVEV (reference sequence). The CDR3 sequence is CASSLRGNTEAFF. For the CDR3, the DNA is TGTGCCAGCAGTTTAAGGGGGAACACTGAAGCTTTCTTT.